A single sample is the source of the 10 T cell receptor beta chains below, sequenced in a study of control samples from healthy donors and cancer patients. Sequencing was performed with immunoSEQ multiplex PCR; in TCRdb, only in-frame clones are kept and a portion is missing. The profile shows under 300,000 clones, around 80% of them singletons. Material for sequencing was PBMCs. Every receptor here comes from a woman aged 55-69 years with lung cancer.

This clone is a singleton in its sample. CDR3: CASSPGGGSGNTIYF. DNA for the CDR3: TGTGCCAGCTCACCTGGAGGGGGCTCTGGAAACACCATATATTTT. This chain connects TRBV18 to TRBJ1-3; possible D gene TRBD1, 6 bases. Trimming pared 3 bases from V and 0 bases from J, leaving 9 bases between. The CDR3 loop spans 15 amino acids. Germline V gene sequence: CDR1 KGHSH, CDR2 LQKENI.

The chain links TRBV3-1 (or the pseudogene TRBV3-2) to TRBJ2-2; the match to TRBD2 covers 8 bases. V was pared by 4 bases and J by 7 bases, with 8 bases of the junction left unmatched. The length of the CDR3 is 15 residues. CDR1 is LGHDT and CDR2 is YNNKEL in the germline V gene (reference sequence). CDR3 nucleotides: TGTGCCAGCAGCCCCGGGCTAGCGGGCGTCGGGGAGCTGTTTTTT. Protein sequence: CASSPGLAGVGELFF.

CDR3 in amino acids: CAWRVGGRNEQFF. As DNA, the CDR3 is TGTGCCTGGAGGGTGGGAGGGCGGAATGAGCAGTTCTTC. The chain couples TRBV30 to TRBJ2-1, with 7 positions matching TRBD2. Germline CDR1 and CDR2: GTSNPN and SVGIG (reference sequence). This CDR3 has 13 residues. Unmatched junction bases numbered 6, after V lost 3 bases and J lost 7 bases.

V usage is TRBV14 and J usage is TRBJ2-1, with D maybe TRBD1 (6 bases). V was shortened by 1 base and J by 6 bases, with 16 bases between the two germline ends. This CDR3 region has 16 residues. CDR1 is SGHDN, CDR2 FVKESK, per germline. CDR3 coding DNA: TGTGCCAGCAGCCAAGGGACAGTCGAACTAATCAATGAGCAGTTCTTC. Translation gives CASSQGTVELINEQFF.

The chain has TRBV28 and TRBJ2-2; maybe TRBD2 (5 bases). Trimming left V 0 bases short and J 7 bases short, with 12 bases between. CDR3 size: 15 residues. Germline CDR1 and CDR2: MDHEN and SYDVKM. The CDR3 DNA follows: TGTGCCAGCAGTTTATGGAGGGTTACGGACGGGGAGCTGTTTTTT. Its translation: CASSLWRVTDGELFF.

This chain joins TRBV3-1 (or the pseudogene TRBV3-2) and TRBJ1-3; tentative D call: TRBD1 (5 bases). The V gene's germline CDR1 is LGHDT and CDR2 YNNKEL (reference sequence). V was trimmed by 4 bases and J by 9 bases, leaving 13 bases between them. The CDR3 is made up of 13 amino acids. The CDR3 reads CASSPTPRGTIYF. The CDR3 DNA follows: TGTGCCAGCAGCCCGACCCCGAGGGGCACCATATATTTT.

The genes are TRBV24-1 and TRBJ1-1; a possible D gene is TRBD1 (5 bases). The V end was cut by 3 bases, the J end by 7 bases, with 20 bases between. Germline CDR1 is KGHDR and CDR2 is SFDVKD. The CDR3 length is 16 residues. CDR3 coding DNA: TGTGCCACCAGTGATACGACCGGGACGCCATACGGTGAAGCTTTCTTT. It codes for CATSDTTGTPYGEAFF.

The chain uses TRBV5-1 and TRBJ2-7, with TRBD1 matching over 9 bases. J gave up 11 bases and V 1 base, and 7 bases lay outside the gene matches. Germline CDR1 SGHRS, CDR2 YFSETQ. The CDR3 spans 13 residues. CDR3 DNA sequence: TGCGCCAGCAGCTTGACGGGACAGGGCCTTAAGTACTTC. Protein product: CASSLTGQGLKYF.

This clone appeared a single time. The chain carries TRBV3-1 (or the pseudogene TRBV3-2) and TRBJ2-3; D perhaps matches TRBD2 (6 bases). Germline CDR1 is LGHDT and CDR2 is YNNKEL (reference sequence). CDR3 length: 21 amino acids. The V and J ends lost 0 bases and 6 bases respectively, with 31 bases between them. The CDR3 coding sequence is TGTGCCAGCAGCCAAGATTGGGGCGGGGCCCATACGCCGAAGTCGGTTGATACGCAGTATTTT. Protein product: CASSQDWGGAHTPKSVDTQYF.

The rearrangement uses TRBV5-1 and TRBJ1-5, with TRBD1 as a possible D gene (5 bases). Trimming took 0 bases from V and 7 from J, leaving 14 bases between them. CDR1 SGHRS and CDR2 YFSETQ come from the germline V gene. The length of the CDR3 is 15 residues. As DNA, the CDR3 is TGCGCCAGCAGCTTGGAGGGCGGGGCGGAACAGCCCCAGCATTTT. This translates into CASSLEGGAEQPQHF.